One and the same sample provided the 30 T cell receptor beta chains below, sequenced in a study of early T cells in non-severe SARS-CoV-2 infection. TCRdb redid the calling of the 5' RACE reads with MiXCR, one entry per CDR3 protein. The sample has 100,000 to 120,000 distinct CDR3 sequences, 12% seen once. The specimen was whole blood. The source of these receptors is an adult who was a healthcare worker with PCR-confirmed SARS-CoV-2 infection or an uninfected control (not recorded which).

Only a few counts were recorded for this clonotype. This sequence joins TRBV7-9 and TRBJ2-7, with unresolved D. The CDR3 has 14 residues. Deletions cut 5 bases from V and 0 bases from J, with 11 bases between. Per germline, CDR1 SEHNR and CDR2 FQNEAQ (reference sequence). CDR3 in amino acids: CASSQSEYSYEQYF. CDR3 coding DNA: TGTGCCAGCAGCCAAAGCGAGTACTCCTACGAGCAGTACTTC. Full variable domain (missing parts from reference TRBV7-9 and TRBJ2-7): DTGVSQNPRHKITKRGQNVTFRCDPISEHNRLYWYRQTLGQGPEFLTYFQNEAQLEKSRLLSDRFSAERPKGSFSTLEIQRTEQGDSAMYLCASSQSEYSYEQYFGPGTRLTVT.

This chain links TRBV5-1 with TRBJ1-1; D might be TRBD1 (5 bases). The CDR3 sequence is 16 residues long. Trimming removed 2 bases at V and 1 base at J, with 15 bases between. Germline-derived CDR1 and CDR2 are SGHRS and YFSETQ. This chain's CDR3 is CASSFGAFDSNTEAFF. The CDR3 bases are TGCGCCAGCAGCTTTGGGGCTTTTGACTCGAACACTGAAGCTTTCTTT. The full variable domain, in which reference TRBV5-1 and TRBJ1-1 provide the parts outside the CDR3, is KAGVTQTPRYLIKTRGQQVTLSCSPISGHRSVSWYQQTPGQGLQFLFEYFSETQRNKGNFPGRFSGRQFSNSRSEMNVSTLELGDSALYLCASSFGAFDSNTEAFFGQGTRLTVV.

The rearrangement links TRBV10-3 to TRBJ1-1; TRBD1 matches at 9 bases. Germline V CDR1 and CDR2: ENHRY, SYGVKD. The CDR3 has 15 amino acids. Germline trimming cut 5 bases from V and 4 bases from J; bases unmatched to any gene: 8. CDR3 in DNA: TGTGCCATCAGTTCTACCGGGACAGGGACCACTGAAGCTTTCTTT. Translated: CAISSTGTGTTEAFF.

The rearrangement joins TRBV3-1 to TRBJ2-2; D is perhaps TRBD2 (5 bases). The CDR3 contains 14 residues. Germline-derived CDR1 and CDR2 are LGHDT and YNNKEL (reference sequence). V lost 2 bases to trimming and J lost 5 bases, with 9 bases between them. This chain's CDR3 is CASSQPGGTGELFF. The CDR3 nucleotides are TGTGCCAGCAGCCAACCCGGCGGGACCGGGGAGCTGTTTTTT.

This clonotype was detected a few times. The chain is built from TRBV30 and TRBJ1-3; D ambiguous. V lost 2 bases, J lost 0 bases, and 8 bases lay in between. The CDR3 loop spans 14 amino acids. Germline lookup yields CDR1 GTSNPN and CDR2 SVGIG (reference sequence). The CDR3 is CAWSIISSGNTIYF. The CDR3 bases are TGTGCCTGGAGTATCATTAGCTCTGGAAACACCATATATTTT.

The sample holds a few counts of this clonotype. The chain has TRBV11-2 and TRBJ1-2; D remains unclear. Germline V gene data show CDR1 as SGHAT and CDR2 as FQNNGV. CDR3 length equals 14 residues. Trimming shortened V by 0 bases and J by 5 bases, and 10 bases separated the two germline ends. The chain's CDR3 is CASSLEISTYGYTF. CDR3 in DNA: TGTGCCAGCAGCTTAGAAATCTCAACGTATGGCTACACCTTC. Full variable domain (missing parts from reference TRBV11-2 and TRBJ1-2): EAGVAQSPRYKIIEKRQSVAFWCNPISGHATLYWYQQILGQGPKLLIQFQNNGVVDDSQLPKDRFSAERLKGVDSTLKIQPAKLEDSAVYLCASSLEISTYGYTFGSGTRLTVV.

V is TRBV21-1 and J is TRBJ1-5; the table's D call, TRBD1, has no DNA check behind it. TRBV21-1 counts as a pseudogene. The CDR3 spans 15 residues. CDR3 region: CASPRKGKGNQPQHF. For the CDR3, the DNA is TGTGCCAGTCCTAGGAAGGGGAAGGGCAATCAGCCCCAGCATTTT.

V usage is TRBV12-5 and J usage is TRBJ2-1; possibly TRBD1 for D (6 bases). In germline, CDR1 is LGHNT, CDR2 FRNRAP. The CDR3 runs to 15 residues. V lost 6 bases, J lost 4 bases, and 16 bases lay in between. For the CDR3, the DNA is TGTGCTAGTGGCTCGGACAGTGGGGGTTACAATGAGCAGTTCTTC. It codes for CASGSDSGGYNEQFF. The entire variable domain, with the rest obtained from reference TRBV12-5 and TRBJ2-1, is as follows: DARVTQTPRHKVTEMGQEVTMRCQPILGHNTVFWYRQTMMQGLELLAYFRNRAPLDDSGMPKDRFSAEMPDATLATLKIQPSEPRDSAVYFCASGSDSGGYNEQFFGPGTRLTVL.

This clonotype was counted only a few times. V gene TRBV9 combines with J gene TRBJ2-1, with 8 bases matching TRBD1. Germline loops: CDR1 SGDLS, CDR2 YYNGEE. The V segment lost 4 bases and the J segment 3 bases; nucleotides outside the gene matches: 9. This CDR3 has 16 residues. In DNA, the CDR3 is TGTGCCAGCAGCCCCAGGACAGGGTCCGACTACAATGAGCAGTTCTTC. Its translation is CASSPRTGSDYNEQFF.

This chain links TRBV5-5 with TRBJ2-1; the match to TRBD2 covers 8 bases. This CDR3 is built from 15 residues. V was clipped by 4 bases and J by 0 bases; unmatched bases: 3. The germline gives CDR1 SGHKS, CDR2 YYEKEE (reference sequence). The CDR3 nucleotides are TGTGCCAGCAGCCTAACTAGCGGCTCCTACAATGAGCAGTTCTTC. Its protein product is CASSLTSGSYNEQFF.

There are a few counts of this clonotype. V and J are TRBV10-3 and TRBJ1-6; D not certain. There are 14 residues in the CDR3. Trimming took off 0 bases at V and 9 bases at J, with 9 bases between the two ends. Germline loops: CDR1 ENHRY, CDR2 SYGVKD. The CDR3 DNA reads TGTGCCATCAGTGAGTCCAACACGGGTTCACCCCTCCACTTT. Protein sequence: CAISESNTGSPLHF.

Only a few counts were recorded for this clonotype. The genes are TRBV29-1 and TRBJ2-5, with 11 nucleotides matching TRBD1. CDR1 and CDR2 (germline): SQVTM, ANQGSEA. The CDR3 has 13 residues. V dropped 6 bases and J dropped 5; count of bases not matched to a gene: 5. CDR3 amino acids: CSVRTGGFETQYF. The CDR3 DNA is TGCAGCGTAAGGACAGGGGGCTTTGAGACCCAGTACTTC.

This clonotype showed up many times. The rearrangement joins TRBV5-6 to TRBJ1-2, with D hard to call. The CDR3 length is 13 residues. V lost 1 base and J 2 bases, leaving 6 bases between the germline ends. Germline V CDR1 and CDR2: SGHDT, YYEEEE. The CDR3 DNA reads TGTGCCAGCAGCTTGATCGCCAACTATGGCTACACCTTC. As protein: CASSLIANYGYTF.

At least ten counts were recorded for this clonotype. Germline is not matched at one junction end, which may reflect a read error. The CDR3 sequence is CASSPQTEAFF. Here the CDR3 DNA reads TGTGCCAGCTCCCCACAGACTGAAGCTTTCTTT. The gene calls are TRBV18 and TRBJ1-1; D remains ambiguous. Germline V gene sequence: CDR1 KGHSH, CDR2 LQKENI. The CDR3 consists of 11 residues.

V is TRBV20-1 and J is TRBJ2-3; 9 nucleotides align to TRBD1. CDR3 length: 14 amino acids. V dropped 5 bases and J dropped 5; count of bases not matched to a gene: 8. The V gene's germline CDR1 is DFQATT and CDR2 SNEGSKA (reference sequence). The CDR3 bases are TGCAGTGCTTCTCGGGACAGGGAGGGAGATACGCAGTATTTT. Translated, it gives CSASRDREGDTQYF.

V gene TRBV12-3 or TRBV12-4 combines with J gene TRBJ2-6, with D unclear. Deletions cut 6 bases from V and 4 bases from J, with 7 bases between. The CDR3 totals 13 residues. The CDR3 is CASSPLGANVLTF. The CDR3 coding sequence is TGTGCCAGCAGCCCCCTAGGGGCCAACGTCCTGACTTTC.

The table lists this clonotype with many counts. The chain combines TRBV5-6 with TRBJ2-3, with 7 bases identical to TRBD1. The CDR3 is 16 amino acids. V shed 0 bases, J shed 4 bases, and the junction held 8 bases outside the gene matches. Per the germline V gene, CDR1 is SGHDT and CDR2 is YYEEEE. CDR3 DNA: TGTGCCAGCAGCTTGGGTACAGGGGCGCGGGCAGATACGCAGTATTTT. Encoded protein: CASSLGTGARADTQYF.

This clonotype has a count of ten or more. The chain is built from TRBV11-2 and TRBJ1-4; D is undetermined. V was clipped by 2 bases and J by 7 bases, with 20 bases between them. The CDR3 has 17 amino acids. Germline V gene sequence: CDR1 SGHAT, CDR2 FQNNGV. As DNA, the CDR3 is TGTGCCAGCAGCTTACGAGTTTACGGAGGAGGAAGTGAAAAACTGTTTTTT. This translates into CASSLRVYGGGSEKLFF.

This clonotype showed up many times. This sequence joins TRBV5-6 and TRBJ1-4; 7 nucleotides line up with TRBD1. The CDR3 contains 15 residues. The germline V gene encodes CDR1 SGHDT and CDR2 YYEEEE. The V segment lost 1 base and the J segment 3 bases; nucleotides outside the gene matches: 3. The CDR3 protein is CASSLQQGANEKLFF. The CDR3 bases are TGTGCCAGCAGCTTGCAGCAGGGGGCTAATGAAAAACTGTTTTTT.

This chain connects TRBV7-3 to TRBJ2-1, with a possible D match to TRBD2 (5 bases). The V and J ends lost 2 bases and 4 bases respectively, with 9 bases between them. Germline CDR1 and CDR2: SGHTA and FQGTGA. The CDR3 spans 14 residues. The CDR3 here is CASSLEGFYNEQFF. The CDR3 nucleotides read TGTGCCAGCAGCTTAGAGGGTTTTTACAATGAGCAGTTCTTC.

This clonotype has a count of ten or more. V is TRBV5-1 and J is TRBJ2-2; D might be TRBD1 (7 bases). CDR1 SGHRS and CDR2 YFSETQ come from the germline V gene. The CDR3 runs to 14 residues. Between the trimmed V and J ends, which lost 4 bases and 6 bases, there was a span of 13 bases. The CDR3 nucleotides read TGCGCCAGCAGCCAGGAGGGGGCGGCCGGGGAGCTGTTTTTT. Protein product: CASSQEGAAGELFF.

The chain carries TRBV20-1 and TRBJ1-5; possible D gene TRBD1, 5 bases. Trimming pared 5 bases from V and 6 bases from J, leaving 17 bases between. Germline V CDR1 and CDR2: DFQATT, SNEGSKA (reference sequence). The CDR3 contains 14 residues. The CDR3 coding sequence is TGCAGTGCTCCGGGACTTGGAGGAGGTCAGCCCCAGCATTTT. Protein product: CSAPGLGGGQPQHF.

This clonotype has at least ten counts. The chain combines TRBV20-1 with TRBJ1-1, with a tentative D call TRBD1 (6 bases). CDR3 length equals 15 residues. Germline assignment: CDR1 DFQATT and CDR2 SNEGSKA (reference sequence). V dropped 1 base and J dropped 7 bases, with 19 bases sitting between them. For the CDR3, the DNA is TGCAGTGCTAGAGTATCCGGGACATCTAAGTATGAAGCTTTCTTT. Translating gives CSARVSGTSKYEAFF.

The V call is TRBV7-2, the J call TRBJ1-1; D ambiguous. The length of the CDR3 is 13 residues. Deletions cut 10 bases from V and 2 bases from J, with 14 bases between. Germline V gene data show CDR1 as SGHTA and CDR2 as FQGNSA. CDR3 amino acids: CANARDHNTEAFF. CDR3 DNA sequence: TGTGCCAACGCCCGGGATCACAACACTGAAGCTTTCTTT.

This clonotype was seen only a few times. The V gene is TRBV24-1, the J gene TRBJ2-1; the D is unclear. Germline CDR1 is KGHDR and CDR2 is SFDVKD. Trimming pared 1 base from V and 8 bases from J, leaving 11 bases between. The CDR3 consists of 14 residues. CDR3 in amino acids: CATSDFPRSDEQFF. The CDR3 DNA is TGTGCCACCAGTGATTTCCCCAGGAGTGATGAGCAGTTCTTC.

This clonotype was detected ten times or more. At one of its ends the junction is not consistent with the germline gene, which may arise from a read error. The chain uses TRBV7-7 and TRBJ2-2, with a weak D call TRBD1 (6 bases). Per germline, CDR1 SSHAT and CDR2 FNYEAQ (reference sequence). This CDR3 is 14 amino acids long. The chain's CDR3 is CASSTDRNVGELFF. CDR3 DNA: TGTGCTAGCAGCACAGACAGGAACGTCGGGGAGCTGTTTTTT.

The V and J genes are TRBV29-1 and TRBJ2-7; the D is unclear. This CDR3 is 14 amino acids long. Germline V lookup: CDR1 SQVTM, CDR2 ANQGSEA. Trimming stripped 0 bases from V and 2 bases from J, with 11 bases between. CDR3 DNA: TGCAGCGTTGAAGATCCTGCTAACCCCTACGAGCAGTACTTC. Protein sequence: CSVEDPANPYEQYF.

In its sample, this clonotype was seen many times. The rearrangement links TRBV6-6 to TRBJ1-2; maybe TRBD1 (5 bases). This CDR3 contains 11 residues. Per germline, CDR1 MNHNY and CDR2 SVGAGI (reference sequence). Deletions cut 7 bases from V and 6 bases from J, with 9 bases between. CDR3 sequence (DNA): TGTGCCAGCACCCAGGGAAATGGCTACACCTTC. As protein: CASTQGNGYTF.

This clonotype was counted many times. The chain recombines TRBV12-3 or TRBV12-4 with TRBJ1-4; 8 bases match TRBD1. With V trimmed by 2 bases and J by 8 bases, 7 bases remained unmatched. The CDR3 runs 15 residues. As DNA, the CDR3 is TGTGCCAGCAGTTTACTCGGACAGGGAGGGGAAAAACTGTTTTTT. Its protein product is CASSLLGQGGEKLFF.

This clonotype was seen ten or more times. V gene TRBV9 combines with J gene TRBJ2-2; 9 bases are shared with TRBD1. The CDR3 is 15 amino acids. Germline V lookup: CDR1 SGDLS, CDR2 YYNGEE. V was clipped by 0 bases and J by 5 bases; unmatched bases: 2. The CDR3 sequence: CASSVAGTGTGELFF. CDR3 coding DNA: TGTGCCAGCAGCGTAGCCGGGACAGGGACCGGGGAGCTGTTTTTT.